This TCR beta chain was recovered during a study of T cells in Graves' hyperthyroidism and ophthalmopathy. Findings and limits, study-wide: In blood, most of the thyroid clonotypes expanded above 0.001 were also present.

Of note for this clonotype: Antigen specificity is unknown.

Amplified regions were TCR beta CDR3 sequences from RNA transcripts. HTBI primers drove first-round RT-PCR of the TCR CDR3. A single record per CDR3 protein comes from TCRdb applying MiXCR to the multiplex PCR reads. The table records about 260,000 distinct CDR3 sequences, less than 30% of them present only once. At first hyperthyroidism diagnosis, before any ophthalmopathy symptoms, the blood sample was collected. The PBMCs had their origin in 10 ml of fresh peripheral blood. Trimming pared 0 bases from V and 1 base from J, leaving 9 bases between. Per the germline V gene, CDR1 is SGHDN and CDR2 is FVKESK. The CDR3 sequence is 15 residues long.

Source material: blood. This sequence originates from a man aged 35 to 55 with Graves' hyperthyroidism that later progressed to Graves' ophthalmopathy. The chain uses TRBV14 and TRBJ2-5; D remains unclear. The CDR3 nucleotides are TGTGCCAGCAGCCAAGATCACACGACCCAAGAGACCCAGTACTTC. Encoded protein: CASSQDHTTQETQYF.